This T cell receptor beta chain appears in the sequencing data of a study of CD8+CD57+ T cells in acquired aplastic anemia. For CDR3 and TCR beta VDJ profiling, genomic DNA was the template used. MiXCR was run by TCRdb on the reads, yielding one entry per CDR3 protein. The sample holds 180,000 or so distinct CDR3 sequences, just over 45% seen once. The CDR3 length is 13 residues. Germline V gene lookup returns CDR1 SGHKS and CDR2 YYEKEE (reference sequence). V was clipped by 2 bases and J by 7 bases, with 12 bases between them. The sample was sorted CD4+, CD8+, or CD8+CD57+ T cells (not recorded which) from PBMCs. The V and J genes are TRBV5-5 and TRBJ1-1; D possibly corresponds to TRBD1 (5 bases). The TCR sequence derives from a human donor in good health. CDR3: CASSFAGLVEAFF. The DNA for the CDR3 is TGTGCCAGCAGCTTTGCGGGACTAGTTGAAGCTTTCTTT.